This TCR beta chain was profiled in a study of long-term antiretroviral therapy in people with HIV. CDR3 size: 11 residues. Per germline, CDR1 MGHRA and CDR2 YSYEKL. The V and J ends lost 0 bases and 6 bases respectively, with 3 bases between them. A v3.0 immunoSEQ assay was performed at survey level. Assay used: immunoSEQ multiplex PCR; TCRdb lists only in-frame clones, some missing. The sample includes about 23,000 clones, around 80% of them seen just once. This rearrangement joins TRBV4-1 to TRBJ2-7; D gene uncertain. This sequence was found in a man between 25 and 39 years old with HIV. Sequences were derived from unsorted PBMCs, sampled 1.5 years after starting antiretroviral therapy. The CDR3 sequence: CASSQDSEQYF. CDR3 sequence (DNA): TGCGCCAGCAGCCAAGATAGCGAGCAGTACTTC.